A selection of T cell receptor beta chains follows, all from one sample in a study of cytomegalovirus exposure and HLA in healthy donors. Generated by immunoSEQ multiplex PCR, the TCRdb table keeps only in-frame clones and is missing some. The data contain 190,000 or so clones, 70% to 85% of them singletons. Sample: PBMCs. The source is a boy aged 2 to 9 in good health and CMV-seronegative. CDR3s include the opening cysteine and the closing phenylalanine or tryptophan. Each record gives: clone size, V gene, D gene, J gene, CDR3 DNA, CDR3 protein. The D gene is left open where the match is weak. The size entry is marked missing in some rows and otherwise reads once, few, many or a size class.

abundance: .
v_gene: TRBV5-5
d_gene: .
j_gene: TRBJ1-3
CDR3nt: TGTGCCAGCAGCAACCAGGGGAACTCTGGAAACACCATATATTTT
CDR3aa: CASSNQGNSGNTIYF

abundance: .
v_gene: TRBV5-6
d_gene: .
j_gene: TRBJ2-3
CDR3nt: TGTGCCAGCAGCTTGTCTGGACAGCTGCACACAGATACGCAGTATTTT
CDR3aa: CASSLSGQLHTDTQYF

abundance: .
v_gene: TRBV13
d_gene: TRBD1
j_gene: TRBJ1-3
CDR3nt: TGTGCCAGCAGCTTAGAGGGGACAGGCGAAAACACCATATATTTT
CDR3aa: CASSLEGTGENTIYF

abundance: .
v_gene: TRBV10-3
d_gene: TRBD1
j_gene: TRBJ1-2
CDR3nt: TGTGCCATCAGTGACTCGCGGGACAGGGAGGGCTACACCTTC
CDR3aa: CAISDSRDREGYTF

abundance: .
v_gene: TRBV7-9
d_gene: .
j_gene: TRBJ2-7
CDR3nt: TGTGCCAGCAGCCACTCTTGGGGGACTGGCTACGAGCAGTACTTC
CDR3aa: CASSHSWGTGYEQYF

abundance: .
v_gene: TRBV20-1
d_gene: .
j_gene: TRBJ2-7
CDR3nt: TGCAGTTTCACCGGGGACTACGAGCAGTACTTC
CDR3aa: CSFTGDYEQYF

abundance: .
v_gene: TRBV7-3
d_gene: TRBD2
j_gene: TRBJ2-5
CDR3nt: TGTGCCAGCACCCTGCGTGGGACTAGCAAGGCGACCCAGTACTTC
CDR3aa: CASTLRGTSKATQYF

abundance: .
v_gene: TRBV29-1
d_gene: .
j_gene: TRBJ2-3
CDR3nt: TGCAGCGTTGGCCGCGGAGAGCTTGATACGCAGTATTTT
CDR3aa: CSVGRGELDTQYF

abundance: .
v_gene: TRBV7-2
d_gene: .
j_gene: TRBJ2-3
CDR3nt: TGTGCCAGCAGCTTTAGGGGGGGGACAGATACGCAGTATTTT
CDR3aa: CASSFRGGTDTQYF

abundance: .
v_gene: TRBV7-2
d_gene: .
j_gene: TRBJ1-1
CDR3nt: TGTGCCAGCAGCTTAGGTGGGGGGAGAACTGAAGCTTTCTTT
CDR3aa: CASSLGGGRTEAFF

abundance: once
v_gene: TRBV27
d_gene: .
j_gene: TRBJ1-5
CDR3nt: TGTGCCAGCAGTTTAATTCGTCAGCCCCAGCATTTT
CDR3aa: CASSLIRQPQHF

abundance: .
v_gene: TRBV10-3
d_gene: TRBD1
j_gene: TRBJ2-7
CDR3nt: TGTGCCATCAGCGACCAGGGGGCGCTTGACGAGCAGTACTTC
CDR3aa: CAISDQGALDEQYF

abundance: .
v_gene: TRBV4-2
d_gene: TRBD1
j_gene: TRBJ1-2
CDR3nt: TGTGCCAGCAGCCAGTCGGACAGGAGAGATGGCTACACCTTC
CDR3aa: CASSQSDRRDGYTF

abundance: .
v_gene: TRBV30
d_gene: .
j_gene: TRBJ2-1
CDR3nt: TGTGCCTGGAGTGTACGAACATTAAATGAGCAGTTCTTC
CDR3aa: CAWSVRTLNEQFF

abundance: .
v_gene: TRBV29-1
d_gene: .
j_gene: TRBJ2-2
CDR3nt: TGCAGCGTTGGGAGGGAGGCTTGGAACACCGGGGAGCTGTTTTTT
CDR3aa: CSVGREAWNTGELFF

abundance: .
v_gene: TRBV19
d_gene: TRBD2
j_gene: TRBJ2-4
CDR3nt: TGTGCCAGTAGTCCCGCCCGGGGGGGTAGCATTCAGTACTTC
CDR3aa: CASSPARGGSIQYF

abundance: .
v_gene: TRBV27
d_gene: TRBD2
j_gene: TRBJ2-3
CDR3nt: TGTGCCAGCAGGGTTGGCGGGGGGGCCCTCAGCACAGATACGCAGTATTTT
CDR3aa: CASRVGGGALSTDTQYF

abundance: few
v_gene: TRBV19
d_gene: .
j_gene: TRBJ1-6
CDR3nt: TGTGCCAGTAGTGGCACCCAAATTTCACCCCTCCACTTT
CDR3aa: CASSGTQISPLHF

abundance: .
v_gene: TRBV7-3
d_gene: .
j_gene: TRBJ1-1
CDR3nt: TGTGCCAGCAGCTTAAGCAGGAACACTGAAGCTTTCTTT
CDR3aa: CASSLSRNTEAFF

abundance: .
v_gene: TRBV11-2
d_gene: TRBD1
j_gene: TRBJ1-1
CDR3nt: TGTGCCAGCAGCCACCGACAGGGGGCGAACCCTGAAGCTTTCTTT
CDR3aa: CASSHRQGANPEAFF

abundance: .
v_gene: TRBV6-1
d_gene: TRBD1
j_gene: TRBJ1-1
CDR3nt: TGTGCCAGCAGTGAAAACAGGGGGAGGACTGAAGCTTTCTTT
CDR3aa: CASSENRGRTEAFF

abundance: .
v_gene: TRBV29-1
d_gene: TRBD1
j_gene: TRBJ2-5
CDR3nt: TGCAGCGTTGAGGACAGGGGGCATGGGCAAGAGACCCAGTACTTC
CDR3aa: CSVEDRGHGQETQYF

abundance: .
v_gene: TRBV25-1
d_gene: .
j_gene: TRBJ1-6
CDR3nt: TGTGCCAGCAGTTGGGGCCCACCCAGCTCCTATAATTCACCCCTCCACTTT
CDR3aa: CASSWGPPSSYNSPLHF

abundance: .
v_gene: TRBV27
d_gene: .
j_gene: TRBJ1-2
CDR3nt: TGTGCCAGCAGTTTAATGCCCAGGGGCGCTGATGGCTACACCTTC
CDR3aa: CASSLMPRGADGYTF

abundance: .
v_gene: TRBV5-4
d_gene: TRBD2
j_gene: TRBJ2-7
CDR3nt: TGTGCCAGCAGCCCCTCGCGGGGGGGCCAGTTCTACGAGCAGTACTTC
CDR3aa: CASSPSRGGQFYEQYF

abundance: .
v_gene: TRBV25-1
d_gene: TRBD1
j_gene: TRBJ1-1
CDR3nt: TGTGCCAGTGACGTGGGTACAGGGGGCTCTGTTGAAGCTTTCTTT
CDR3aa: CASDVGTGGSVEAFF

abundance: .
v_gene: TRBV11-1
d_gene: .
j_gene: TRBJ2-7
CDR3nt: TGTGCCAGCAGCTTACAGGGGGGCGTTAACGAGCAGTACTTC
CDR3aa: CASSLQGGVNEQYF

abundance: .
v_gene: TRBV4-3
d_gene: .
j_gene: TRBJ1-1
CDR3nt: TGCGCCAGCAGCCGGAACAGGTTTCTGAACACTGAAGCTTTCTTT
CDR3aa: CASSRNRFLNTEAFF

abundance: .
v_gene: TRBV30
d_gene: TRBD2
j_gene: TRBJ2-3
CDR3nt: TGTGCCTGGAGGGAAGCGGGGATGGGAGATACGCAGTATTTT
CDR3aa: CAWREAGMGDTQYF

abundance: once
v_gene: TRBV2
d_gene: TRBD1
j_gene: TRBJ2-5
CDR3nt: TGTGCCAGCAACCCGGACAGGGCTCAAGAGACCCAGTACTTC
CDR3aa: CASNPDRAQETQYF

abundance: .
v_gene: TRBV11-2
d_gene: .
j_gene: TRBJ1-2
CDR3nt: TGTGCCAGCAGCTTAGCCAGGGGAAGGGCTTATGGCTACACCTTC
CDR3aa: CASSLARGRAYGYTF

abundance: .
v_gene: TRBV2
d_gene: .
j_gene: TRBJ1-2
CDR3nt: TGTGCCACTACGGGAGGGAATGGCTACACCTTC
CDR3aa: CATTGGNGYTF

abundance: .
v_gene: TRBV7-2
d_gene: .
j_gene: TRBJ1-2
CDR3nt: TGTGCCAGCAGCTTTTTAACAGACTATGGCTACACCTTC
CDR3aa: CASSFLTDYGYTF

abundance: once
v_gene: TRBV27
d_gene: .
j_gene: TRBJ1-1
CDR3nt: TGTGCCAGCAGTCCCAGGGGTATGTCCACTGAAGCTTTCTTT
CDR3aa: CASSPRGMSTEAFF

abundance: .
v_gene: TRBV18
d_gene: TRBD2
j_gene: TRBJ2-3
CDR3nt: TGTGCCAGCTCGCGAGGACTAGCGGGGGGCACAGATACGCAGTATTTT
CDR3aa: CASSRGLAGGTDTQYF

abundance: few
v_gene: TRBV19
d_gene: .
j_gene: TRBJ1-1
CDR3nt: TGTGCCAGTAGTATAGATAGCGGAGGATTTCCTGAAGCTTTCTTT
CDR3aa: CASSIDSGGFPEAFF

abundance: .
v_gene: TRBV27
d_gene: .
j_gene: TRBJ2-5
CDR3nt: TGTGCCAGCAGTCCGACAGCTACCTTAATGGTCCAGTACTTC
CDR3aa: CASSPTATLMVQYF

abundance: few
v_gene: TRBV19
d_gene: .
j_gene: TRBJ2-3
CDR3nt: TGTGCCAGTAGTATGCCCGGGATTGAGCAGTATTTT
CDR3aa: CASSMPGIEQYF

abundance: .
v_gene: TRBV27
d_gene: .
j_gene: TRBJ1-4
CDR3nt: TGTGCCAGCAGTCCTATGTCGGTCTTGCCAAATGAAAAACTGTTTTTT
CDR3aa: CASSPMSVLPNEKLFF

abundance: .
v_gene: TRBV4-2
d_gene: .
j_gene: TRBJ2-2
CDR3nt: TGTGCCAGCAGCCGACAAGTGGGGGGGCAACTCACCGGGGAGCTGTTTTTT
CDR3aa: CASSRQVGGQLTGELFF

abundance: .
v_gene: TRBV15
d_gene: .
j_gene: TRBJ1-2
CDR3nt: TGTGCCACCAGCAGGAAGAAAGACAGACCAGGTGGCGGCACCTTC
CDR3aa: CATSRKKDRPGGGTF

abundance: .
v_gene: TRBV15
d_gene: .
j_gene: TRBJ2-1
CDR3nt: TGTGCCACCAGCAGAGCCCAGGGTGAGCAGTTCTTC
CDR3aa: CATSRAQGEQFF

abundance: .
v_gene: TRBV5-5
d_gene: .
j_gene: TRBJ1-2
CDR3nt: TGTGCCAGCAGCTTGGTCGCGGTAGCTAACTATGGCTACACCTTC
CDR3aa: CASSLVAVANYGYTF

abundance: .
v_gene: TRBV9
d_gene: .
j_gene: TRBJ2-1
CDR3nt: TGTGTCAGCAGCGTAGTCGGGGGGCGAGAGCAGTTCTTC
CDR3aa: CVSSVVGGREQFF

abundance: .
v_gene: TRBV19
d_gene: .
j_gene: TRBJ2-7
CDR3nt: TGTGCCAGTAGTTCGGGGCGGGGCGCCTACGAGCAGTACTTC
CDR3aa: CASSSGRGAYEQYF